This TCR beta chain was obtained from a study of Tregs in tolerant kidney transplant recipients. Findings and caveats of the study: The small number of patients limits these findings pending further validation.

Recipients received nonmyeloablative bone marrow transplants from related graft donors, with transient mixed chimerism. The method was immunoSEQ multiplex PCR; TCRdb's version includes in-frame clones alone and lacks a portion of them. The sample records about 90,000 clones, 80% to 95% being singletons. This clone was observed a single time. What it binds is not known. V was pared by 0 bases and J by 0 bases, with 8 bases of the junction left unmatched. This CDR3 region has 19 residues. Germline CDR1 is LGHNA and CDR2 is YNFKEQ. The rearrangement links TRBV4-2 to TRBJ2-3; 11 bases agree with TRBD2. Sequencing was performed on CD4+ T cells from blood (PBMCs), taken 12 months after the transplant. The origin of this receptor is a human patient who received a combined kidney and bone marrow transplant. Some of the T cells may derive from the graft donor. CDR3 in DNA: TGTGCCAGCAGCCAAGATATGGGGAGGACTAGCGGGAGCACAGATACGCAGTATTTT. The encoded protein is CASSQDMGRTSGSTDTQYF.